This T cell receptor beta chain was observed in a study of blood T cell repertoires in COVID-19. Germline CDR1 and CDR2: MNHEY and SVGAGI. V lost 7 bases to trimming and J lost 4 bases; unmatched junction nucleotides: 5. This CDR3 comprises 13 residues. In the authors' methods: Reference gene primers were amplified, and this amplification served to estimate nucleated cell counts. Sequencing used immunoSEQ multiplex PCR; TCRdb keeps in-frame clones, though not all of them. The DNA gave D and trimming, while V, J and clone size come from that table. Of approximately 66,000 clones in the sample, 86% were seen once.

The chain couples TRBV6-5 to TRBJ2-3; 7 nucleotides line up with TRBD1. The specimen was peripheral blood. This receptor was identified in a man in his forties or fifties with active COVID-19. This CDR3 is CASTTTGADTQYF. Written as DNA, the CDR3 is TGTGCCAGCACTACCACAGGGGCAGATACGCAGTATTTT.